This T cell receptor (beta chain) was found in a study of blood T cell repertoires in COVID-19. Study context: The United States, Italy and Spain supplied acute and convalescent COVID-19 samples.

Repertoires were generated with immunoSEQ multiplex PCR, while TCRdb's copy carries only in-frame clones and drops some. This sample has around 300,000 clones, with 85% to 90% found just once. V lost 11 bases to trimming and J lost 1 base; unmatched junction nucleotides: 15. Looked up from germline, CDR1 is ENHRY and CDR2 is SYGVKD. This CDR3 is built from 17 residues. What was sequenced was peripheral blood. The receptor comes from a woman aged 50 to 65 with active or convalescent COVID-19. J is TRBJ1-2 and V is TRBV10-3; 11 positions agree with TRBD1. The DNA of the CDR3 is TGTGCCGCGGAGTCCCAACCCGGGACAGGGGGTAACTATGGCTACACCTTC. Encoded protein: CAAESQPGTGGNYGYTF.